These 23 T cell receptor beta chains originate from one sample sequenced in a study of cytomegalovirus exposure and HLA in healthy donors. Vbeta (60) and Jbeta (13) primers were used in the PCR. Some clones are missing from TCRdb's copy, which holds only in-frame ones; the method was immunoSEQ multiplex PCR. The sample has 120,000 or so clones, roughly 70% seen once. Specimen: PBMCs. The source of these receptors is a woman aged 50 to 60 in good health and CMV-seropositive.

The chain joins TRBV2 to TRBJ1-2; D gene ambiguous. CDR1 and CDR2 (germline): SNHLY, FYNNEI. The CDR3 is 11 amino acids. With 2 bases removed from V and 7 bases from J, the gap between germline ends came to 5 bases. The CDR3 spells CASSERFGYTF. The CDR3, as DNA: TGTGCCAGCAGTGAACGGTTTGGCTACACCTTC.

The V and J genes are TRBV27 and TRBJ1-4, with unresolved D. V lost 11 bases and J 5 bases, leaving 15 bases between the germline ends. Germline values: CDR1 MNHEY, CDR2 SMNVEV (reference sequence). This CDR3 spans 13 amino acids. The CDR3 region has the DNA TGTGCCGGCTCACGGGTGGAAAATGAAAAACTGTTTTTT. This codes for CAGSRVENEKLFF.

This sequence joins TRBV28 and TRBJ1-5, with D possibly being TRBD1 (6 bases). V was trimmed by 3 bases and J by 0 bases, leaving 21 bases between them. CDR1 and CDR2 from the germline V gene are MDHEN and SYDVKM. This CDR3 has 19 amino acids. The CDR3 loop reads CASSFVSLTGPPSNQPQHF. The CDR3 DNA reads TGTGCCAGCAGTTTTGTCTCCCTTACAGGGCCTCCTAGCAATCAGCCCCAGCATTTT. Full variable domain (outside the CDR3, taken from reference TRBV28 and TRBJ1-5): DVKVTQSSRYLVKRTGEKVFLECVQDMDHENMFWYRQDPGLGLRLIYFSYDVKMKEKGDIPEGYSVSREKKERFSLILESASTNQTSMYLCASSFVSLTGPPSNQPQHFGDGTRLSIL.

The chain links TRBV18 to TRBJ1-2, with D perhaps TRBD1 (6 bases). The germline gives CDR1 KGHSH, CDR2 LQKENI. The length of the CDR3 is 13 residues. V was pared by 6 bases and J by 5 bases, with 13 bases between. CDR3 sequence reads: CASSPSGVYGYTF. The DNA of the CDR3 is TGTGCCAGCTCGCCTTCAGGGGTATATGGCTACACCTTC.

This chain uses TRBV7-9 with TRBJ1-4; possible D gene TRBD1, 5 bases. V lost 8 bases and J 10 bases, leaving 11 bases between the germline ends. CDR1 is SEHNR and CDR2 is FQNEAQ in the germline V gene (reference sequence). The CDR3 totals 11 residues. The CDR3: CASGSGGKLFF. The CDR3 region has the DNA TGTGCCAGCGGTTCGGGGGGAAAACTGTTTTTT.

The V call is TRBV4-3, the J call TRBJ2-7, with 7 bases lining up with TRBD2. There are 16 residues in the CDR3. The V gene end was trimmed by 2 bases and the J gene end by 1 base; junction bases not matched to a gene: 8. Per germline, CDR1 LGHNA and CDR2 YSLEER. CDR3 DNA: TGCGCCAGCAGCCAAACGTGGGGTAGCGGGTCCTACGAGCAGTACTTC. Protein: CASSQTWGSGSYEQYF.

The rearrangement uses TRBV6-1 and TRBJ1-5; D uncertain. The CDR3 runs to 16 residues. V was shortened by 3 bases and J by 2 bases, with 14 bases between the two germline ends. Per germline, CDR1 MNHNS and CDR2 SASEGT. The CDR3 is CASSEPFPGGNQPQHF. The CDR3 nucleotides read TGTGCCAGCAGTGAGCCCTTCCCCGGGGGCAATCAGCCCCAGCATTTT.

The gene calls are TRBV28 and TRBJ1-3; tentative D call: TRBD1 (6 bases). CDR3 length: 15 amino acids. V lost 4 bases and J lost 0, with 10 bases in between. The germline V gene encodes CDR1 MDHEN and CDR2 SYDVKM. The CDR3 is CASSSRGFSGNTIYF. The CDR3 DNA follows: TGTGCCAGCAGTTCTAGGGGGTTCTCTGGAAACACCATATATTTT.

CDR3 in DNA: TGCGCCAGCAGCCAATCCCTCCGGGACACATCTAACTATGGCTACACCTTC. Its translation is CASSQSLRDTSNYGYTF. The chain recombines TRBV4-3 with TRBJ1-2, with D perhaps TRBD1 (6 bases). The CDR3 totals 17 residues. Trimming took off 2 bases at V and 0 bases at J, with 16 bases between the two ends. CDR1 is LGHNA, CDR2 YSLEER, per germline.

CDR3 residues: CASDFTGDNTGELFF. In DNA, the CDR3 is TGCGCCAGCGATTTCACAGGAGATAACACCGGGGAGCTGTTTTTT. V and J are TRBV5-1 and TRBJ2-2, with D possibly matching TRBD1 (5 bases). The V end lost 7 bases, the J end lost 2 bases, and 15 bases lay between the germline ends. This CDR3 is 15 amino acids long. CDR1 is SGHRS, CDR2 YFSETQ, per germline. Combining the CDR3 with reference TRBV5-1 and TRBJ2-2 gives the whole variable domain KAGVTQTPRYLIKTRGQQVTLSCSPISGHRSVSWYQQTPGQGLQFLFEYFSETQRNKGNFPGRFSGRQFSNSRSEMNVSTLELGDSALYLCASDFTGDNTGELFFGEGSRLTVL.

This rearrangement joins TRBV6-4 to TRBJ2-3; TRBD1 agrees at 9 bases. Germline-derived CDR1 and CDR2 are MRHNA and SNTAGT. V was clipped by 4 bases and J by 3 bases; unmatched bases: 2. This CDR3 spans 14 amino acids. CDR3 protein: CASSVGQGTDTQYF. In DNA form, the CDR3 reads TGTGCCAGCAGTGTGGGACAGGGTACAGATACGCAGTATTTT.

The rearrangement uses TRBV6-1 and TRBJ1-5, with a possible D match to TRBD1 (5 bases). Trimming took 3 bases from V and 2 from J, leaving 11 bases between them. This CDR3 has 15 amino acids. Germline loops: CDR1 MNHNS, CDR2 SASEGT. CDR3 sequence (DNA): TGTGCCAGCAGTGAGCAGGCACAGGGCAATCAGCCCCAGCATTTT. It specifies CASSEQAQGNQPQHF.

This clone was counted a few times. The V and J genes are TRBV7-9 and TRBJ1-1; tentatively, D is TRBD1 (6 bases). Trimming pared 1 base from V and 11 bases from J, leaving 11 bases between. This CDR3 spans 12 amino acids. Germline V CDR1 and CDR2: SEHNR, FQNEAQ (reference sequence). The CDR3 sequence is CASSLDQGYAFF. As DNA, the CDR3 is TGTGCCAGCAGCTTAGATCAGGGGTATGCTTTCTTT.

The gene calls are TRBV28 and TRBJ1-1, with D maybe TRBD1 (5 bases). Germline loops: CDR1 MDHEN, CDR2 SYDVKM. CDR3 length equals 14 residues. V shed 3 bases and J shed 5 bases, with 13 bases lying between them. CDR3 in amino acids: CASSFQGVRTEAFF. The CDR3 DNA follows: TGTGCCAGCAGTTTTCAGGGTGTTCGTACTGAAGCTTTCTTT. Full variable domain (missing parts from reference TRBV28 and TRBJ1-1): DVKVTQSSRYLVKRTGEKVFLECVQDMDHENMFWYRQDPGLGLRLIYFSYDVKMKEKGDIPEGYSVSREKKERFSLILESASTNQTSMYLCASSFQGVRTEAFFGQGTRLTVV.

V gene TRBV7-9 combines with J gene TRBJ2-2, with a possible D match to TRBD2 (5 bases). V gave up 5 bases and J gave up 10 bases, with 17 bases separating them. The V gene's germline CDR1 is SEHNR and CDR2 FQNEAQ (reference sequence). The CDR3 extends over 14 amino acids. The CDR3 DNA sequence: TGTGCCAGCAGCCGAGGGTTGGTTAATGCGGAGCTGTTTTTT. Translating gives CASSRGLVNAELFF.

The chain employs TRBV4-1 and TRBJ1-1; no reliable D call. Looked up from germline, CDR1 is MGHRA and CDR2 is YSYEKL. The CDR3 has 14 amino acids. The germline V and J ends were trimmed by 6 bases and 1 base, with 12 bases remaining between them. CDR3 sequence (DNA): TGCGCCAGCAGACTTGCACGCGGGAACACTGAAGCTTTCTTT. The encoded protein is CASRLARGNTEAFF.

CDR3 nucleotide sequence: TGTGCCAGCAGTTTTCCGACAGGGACTGGAAACACCATATATTTT. Its translation: CASSFPTGTGNTIYF. This rearrangement joins TRBV6-1 to TRBJ1-3; 7 bases agree with TRBD1. The trim removed 5 bases at V and 2 bases at J, leaving 6 bases unmatched. CDR1 and CDR2 (germline): MNHNS, SASEGT. The CDR3 has 15 amino acids.

CDR3 region: CASSSLAGDGTGELFF. The CDR3 coding sequence is TGTGCCAGCAGCTCGCTAGCGGGGGATGGCACCGGGGAGCTGTTTTTT. This sequence joins TRBV11-3 and TRBJ2-2; TRBD2 agrees at 10 bases. Unmatched junction bases numbered 6, after V lost 4 bases and J lost 4 bases. There are 16 residues in the CDR3. Germline assignment: CDR1 SGHNT and CDR2 YENEEA.

The sample holds a few counts of this clone. This sample also contains other DNA sequences that code for the same CDR3. This rearrangement joins TRBV28 to TRBJ1-1; D gene uncertain. This CDR3 has 12 amino acids. CDR1 is MDHEN, CDR2 SYDVKM, per germline. The germline V and J ends were trimmed by 2 bases and 3 bases, with 4 bases remaining between them. This CDR3 reads CASSLPYTEAFF. The CDR3 DNA reads as TGTGCCAGCAGTTTACCCTACACTGAAGCTTTCTTT.

This clone came up a few times. The chain couples TRBV7-6 to TRBJ1-6, with 7 bases identical to TRBD1. The CDR3 consists of 16 residues. The trim removed 0 bases at V and 10 bases at J, leaving 9 bases unmatched. Germline CDR1 and CDR2: SGHVS and FNYEAQ. CDR3 amino acids: CASSLASGGVISPLHF. CDR3 coding DNA: TGTGCCAGCAGCTTAGCTTCAGGGGGAGTTATCTCACCCCTCCACTTT.

V is TRBV9 and J is TRBJ1-6; D uncertain. V lost 0 bases and J lost 7, with 5 bases in between. The germline gives CDR1 SGDLS, CDR2 YYNGEE. The CDR3 totals 13 residues. This chain's CDR3 is CASSVAENSPLHF. Written as DNA, the CDR3 is TGTGCCAGCAGCGTAGCGGAGAATTCACCCCTCCACTTT.

The rearrangement uses TRBV14 and TRBJ2-2; 10 bases align to TRBD2. There are 14 residues in the CDR3. V was pared by 4 bases and J by 10 bases, with 6 bases of the junction left unmatched. Germline CDR1 SGHDN, CDR2 FVKESK. Written as DNA, the CDR3 is TGTGCCAGCAGCCTGCTAGCGGGAGTTGCGGAGCTGTTTTTT. Translating gives CASSLLAGVAELFF.

The rearrangement joins TRBV28 to TRBJ2-5; 16 bases line up with TRBD2. Germline trimming cut 7 bases from V and 5 bases from J; bases unmatched to any gene: 7. Germline CDR1 and CDR2: MDHEN and SYDVKM. The CDR3 contains 16 residues. The DNA of the CDR3 is TGTGCCAGCAATAAGGGGACTAGCGGGAGGGGGGAGACCCAGTACTTC. Its protein is CASNKGTSGRGETQYF.